Following are 24 T cell receptor beta chains from one sample sequenced in a study of blood T cell repertoires in COVID-19. The protocol was immunoSEQ multiplex PCR, while the TCRdb copy is restricted to in-frame clones and leaves out a portion. The sample consists of roughly 160,000 clones, just under 85% of them appearing once. The specimen sequenced was peripheral blood. The receptors here all came from a woman at least 80 years old with COVID-19, enrolled during active disease.

This rearrangement joins TRBV21-1 to TRBJ2-5; TRBD1, the table's D call, was not compared with the DNA. TRBV21-1 is described as a pseudogene. This CDR3 contains 16 residues. The CDR3 coding sequence is TGTGCCAGCAGCGCAGGGACAGGGGAGTCGGCAGAGACCCAGTACTTC. It translates to CASSAGTGESAETQYF.

The chain joins TRBV11-2 to TRBJ2-4, with D hard to call. The V and J ends lost 0 bases and 6 bases respectively, with 12 bases between them. The CDR3 has 15 amino acids. Germline values: CDR1 SGHAT, CDR2 FQNNGV. CDR3 DNA: TGTGCCAGCAGCTTAGATCTAGGATCCGTAAACATTCAGTACTTC. Amino acid sequence: CASSLDLGSVNIQYF. The entire variable domain, with the rest obtained from reference TRBV11-2 and TRBJ2-4, is as follows: EAGVAQSPRYKIIEKRQSVAFWCNPISGHATLYWYQQILGQGPKLLIQFQNNGVVDDSQLPKDRFSAERLKGVDSTLKIQPAKLEDSAVYLCASSLDLGSVNIQYFGAGTRLSVL.

The chain has TRBV6-2 or TRBV6-3 and TRBJ1-5, with 9 bases fitting TRBD1. J lost 6 bases, V lost 0 bases, and 6 bases had no gene match. Germline loops: CDR1 MNHEY, CDR2 SVGEGT. There are 16 residues in the CDR3. The CDR3 here is CASSYSRDRVGQPQHF. The CDR3 DNA reads as TGTGCCAGCAGTTACTCGAGGGACAGGGTAGGTCAGCCCCAGCATTTT.

The chain employs TRBV19 and TRBJ2-3, with 7 bases fitting TRBD1. Germline values: CDR1 LNHDA, CDR2 SQIVND (reference sequence). The CDR3 contains 14 residues. Losses at the gene ends were 6 bases for V and 2 bases for J; bases not matched to a gene: 5. The CDR3 sequence: CASRRQGPTDTQYF. For the CDR3, the DNA is TGTGCCAGTAGACGACAGGGACCCACAGATACGCAGTATTTT.

The chain has TRBV27 and TRBJ2-1; 11 bases agree with TRBD2. Germline CDR1 reads MNHEY; CDR2 reads SMNVEV (reference sequence). V was pared by 6 bases and J by 8 bases, with 12 bases of the junction left unmatched. CDR3 size: 16 residues. The CDR3 DNA sequence: TGTGCCAGCAGCTTTACTAGCGGGAGAGGTTTATATGAGCAGTTCTTC. Translating it yields CASSFTSGRGLYEQFF.

The J gene is TRBJ2-1, the V gene TRBV24-1, with 10 bases matching TRBD1. V was pared by 4 bases and J by 1 base, with 3 bases of the junction left unmatched. Germline assignment: CDR1 KGHDR and CDR2 SFDVKD. This CDR3 region has 16 residues. The CDR3 DNA sequence: TGTGCCACCAGTGACGCGGACAGGGGGTCCTACAATGAGCAGTTCTTC. Protein product: CATSDADRGSYNEQFF.

J is TRBJ2-1 and V is TRBV7-8; 10 nucleotides align to TRBD1. The CDR3 consists of 16 residues. J lost 6 bases, V lost 2 bases, and 7 bases had no gene match. Per germline, CDR1 SGHVS and CDR2 FQNEAQ. The CDR3: CASSLYPWTGGNEQFF. In nucleotides, the CDR3 is TGTGCCAGCAGCTTATATCCATGGACAGGGGGCAATGAGCAGTTCTTC.

J is TRBJ2-7 and V is TRBV19; TRBD2 matches at 12 bases. The ends lost 9 bases at V and 6 bases at J; junction bases unmatched: 6. Germline CDR1 is LNHDA and CDR2 is SQIVND (reference sequence). The CDR3 runs to 13 residues. CDR3 nucleotide sequence: TGTGCCAGCAGGACTAGCGGGACGGGCGAGCAGTACTTC. Translated, it gives CASRTSGTGEQYF.

The J gene is TRBJ1-2, the V gene TRBV4-3; TRBD1 agrees at 7 bases. CDR3 length: 17 amino acids. Per the germline V gene, CDR1 is LGHNA and CDR2 is YSLEER. After removal of 2 bases from V and 2 bases from J, the junction contained 11 bases not matched to a gene. The CDR3 sequence is CASSQRQGSQINYGYTF. The CDR3 DNA reads as TGCGCCAGCAGCCAAAGACAGGGTTCCCAGATAAACTATGGCTACACCTTC.

V is TRBV5-6 and J is TRBJ1-2, with TRBD1 matching over 7 bases. CDR3 length: 16 residues. CDR1 SGHDT and CDR2 YYEEEE come from the germline V gene. V lost 4 bases, J lost 2 bases, and 11 bases stayed unmatched. The CDR3 DNA is TGTGCCAGCAGCCCTAACCCGACAGGGTTCAACTATGGCTACACCTTC. Translated, it gives CASSPNPTGFNYGYTF.

The chain combines TRBV28 with TRBJ1-2; 10 bases map to TRBD1. V shed 3 bases and J 4 bases; nucleotides not matched to a gene: 2. Germline CDR1 and CDR2: MDHEN and SYDVKM. This CDR3 has 14 residues. CDR3 coding DNA: TGTGCCAGCAGTTTTCGACAGGGGGCCTATGGCTACACCTTC. Protein product: CASSFRQGAYGYTF.

This chain uses TRBV18 with TRBJ1-6, with TRBD1 as a possible D gene (6 bases). Germline lookup yields CDR1 KGHSH and CDR2 LQKENI. Trimming removed 2 bases from V and 7 bases from J, with 9 bases in between. CDR3 size: 14 residues. CDR3 loop: CASSPSGENSPLHF. The CDR3 DNA reads as TGTGCCAGCTCACCATCAGGGGAAAATTCACCCCTCCACTTT.

The chain employs TRBV5-8 and TRBJ1-2; maybe TRBD1 (6 bases). The germline V and J ends were trimmed by 6 bases and 8 bases, with 17 bases remaining between them. Looked up from germline, CDR1 is SGHTS and CDR2 is YDEGEE. The CDR3 extends over 13 amino acids. As DNA, the CDR3 is TGTGCCAGCAAGAACAGGGTCGGGGACGGCTACACCTTC. This encodes CASKNRVGDGYTF. The full variable domain, with the rest looked up from reference TRBV5-8 and TRBJ1-2, is EAGVTQSPTHLIKTRGQQATLRCSPISGHTSVYWYQQALGLGLQFLLWYDEGEERNRGNFPPRFSGRQFPNYSSELNVNALELEDSALYLCASKNRVGDGYTFGSGTRLTVV.

J is TRBJ2-7 and V is TRBV28; TRBD2 is a possible D gene (7 bases). Trimming removed 10 bases at V and 1 base at J, with 17 bases between. CDR3 length: 14 residues. CDR1 and CDR2 from the germline V gene are MDHEN and SYDVKM. The CDR3 is CATRGGLLSYEQYF. As DNA, the CDR3 is TGTGCCACTAGGGGGGGTCTCCTATCCTACGAGCAGTACTTC.

This clone was seen only a few times. J is TRBJ1-2 and V is TRBV29-1; 7 nucleotides align to TRBD1. V lost 6 bases to trimming and J lost 1 base; unmatched junction nucleotides: 2. Germline V gene lookup returns CDR1 SQVTM and CDR2 ANQGSEA. The CDR3 runs to 12 residues. As DNA, the CDR3 is TGCAGCGTCCGACAGGGTAACTATGGCTACACCTTC. Translation: CSVRQGNYGYTF.

A word on this clone: Distinct nucleotide sequences in the sample also encode this CDR3. The chain has TRBV2 and TRBJ1-2, with unresolved D. The CDR3 runs 12 residues. CDR1 is SNHLY, CDR2 FYNNEI, per germline. V shed 2 bases and J shed 5 bases, with 6 bases lying between them. The CDR3 DNA reads TGTGCCAGCAGTGAAAGAGGGTATGGCTACACCTTC. Protein product: CASSERGYGYTF.

The chain employs TRBV28 and TRBJ1-3, with D perhaps TRBD1 (6 bases). Germline V CDR1 and CDR2: MDHEN, SYDVKM. This CDR3 has 15 residues. Deletions cut 5 bases from V and 7 bases from J, with 18 bases between. CDR3 amino acids: CASSPAGASSNTIYF. In nucleotides, the CDR3 is TGTGCCAGCAGTCCCGCGGGGGCCAGCAGCAACACCATATATTTT. The full variable domain, completed using reference TRBV28 and TRBJ1-3, is DVKVTQSSRYLVKRTGEKVFLECVQDMDHENMFWYRQDPGLGLRLIYFSYDVKMKEKGDIPEGYSVSREKKERFSLILESASTNQTSMYLCASSPAGASSNTIYFGEGSWLTVV.

This clone was seen a single time. CDR3 sequence: CATENPRGDEQYF. Written as DNA, the CDR3 is TGTGCCACCGAGAATCCAAGGGGTGACGAGCAGTACTTC. This rearrangement joins TRBV28 to TRBJ2-7; a possible D gene is TRBD1 (5 bases). The germline V gene has CDR1 MDHEN and CDR2 SYDVKM. V was trimmed by 10 bases and J by 5 bases, leaving 18 bases between them. This CDR3 contains 13 residues.

This clone was recorded once. The chain couples TRBV27 to TRBJ2-2; 12 nucleotides agree with TRBD2. CDR3 length: 15 residues. The V gene end was trimmed by 6 bases and the J gene end by 5 bases; junction bases not matched to a gene: 4. CDR1 and CDR2 (germline): MNHEY, SMNVEV (reference sequence). The CDR3 nucleotides read TGTGCCAGCAGGCGACTAGCGGGAGAAACCGGGGAGCTGTTTTTT. The encoded protein is CASRRLAGETGELFF.

This chain links TRBV18 with TRBJ2-7, with TRBD1 matching over 8 bases. In germline, CDR1 is KGHSH, CDR2 LQKENI. The CDR3 is made up of 14 amino acids. The ends lost 4 bases at V and 7 bases at J; junction bases unmatched: 9. CDR3 sequence reads: CASSQQTGALEQYF. CDR3 nucleotide sequence: TGTGCCAGCTCACAACAGACAGGGGCTTTGGAGCAGTACTTC. Full variable domain (remainder filled in from reference TRBV18 and TRBJ2-7): NAGVMQNPRHLVRRRGQEARLRCSPMKGHSHVYWYRQLPEEGLKFMVYLQKENIIDESGMPKERFSAEFPKEGPSILRIQQVVRGDSAAYFCASSQQTGALEQYFGPGTRLTVT.

The rearrangement joins TRBV5-5 to TRBJ2-1; the match to TRBD2 covers 12 bases. Germline V gene lookup returns CDR1 SGHKS and CDR2 YYEKEE (reference sequence). The CDR3 covers 17 residues. V shed 4 bases and J 4 bases; nucleotides not matched to a gene: 9. The CDR3 sequence is CASSLWSSGGAYNEQFF. In nucleotides, the CDR3 is TGTGCCAGCAGCCTGTGGTCTAGCGGGGGGGCTTACAATGAGCAGTTCTTC.

The chain combines TRBV7-2 with TRBJ2-7; maybe TRBD2 (5 bases). Germline loops: CDR1 SGHTA, CDR2 FQGNSA. V was cut by 9 bases and J by 0 bases, with 15 bases left in between. CDR3 length: 14 residues. CDR3 sequence: CASGLERHSYEQYF. The CDR3 DNA reads as TGTGCCAGTGGACTCGAGCGGCACTCCTACGAGCAGTACTTC.

DNA of the CDR3: TGTGCCAGCAGCCAGAGGAACACTGAAGCTTTCTTT. Protein product: CASSQRNTEAFF. The chain has TRBV3-1 (or the pseudogene TRBV3-2) and TRBJ1-1; no definite D call. CDR1 LGHDT and CDR2 YNNKEL come from the germline V gene (reference sequence). The length of the CDR3 is 12 residues. The germline V and J ends were trimmed by 3 bases and 1 base, with 3 bases remaining between them.

This sequence joins TRBV19 and TRBJ2-7; D is undetermined. Trimming shortened V by 5 bases and J by 0 bases, and 11 bases separated the two germline ends. In germline, CDR1 is LNHDA, CDR2 SQIVND (reference sequence). This CDR3 has 14 residues. The chain's CDR3 is CASSDIGPSYEQYF. CDR3 bases: TGTGCCAGTAGTGACATTGGGCCCTCCTACGAGCAGTACTTC.